This T cell receptor beta chain was profiled in a study of OX40 agonist ivuxolimab in advanced cancers. Study-wide context: Patients were treated with intravenous ivuxolimab, dosed at 0.01 to 10 mg/kg and infused every 2 weeks. Hepatocellular carcinoma, melanoma, renal cell or head and neck cancer was diagnosed in the dose-escalation patients.

Study-level results: Dose levels from 0.1 to 3.0 mg/kg saw CD4+ and CD8+ blood T cells expand clonally by week 6.

Concerning this clone itself: Its matching antigen is unknown.

The CDR3 has 16 amino acids. The V gene's germline CDR1 is MNHNS and CDR2 SASEGT. J was trimmed by 4 bases and V by 4 bases; bases with no gene match: 6. Profiling relied on immunoSEQ multiplex PCR, and the TCRdb table lists in-frame clones only, not all of them. The sample yields 28,000 or so clones, approximately 90% seen once. Source: CD4+ or CD8+ T cells sorted from blood, taken in a trial of the OX40 agonist ivuxolimab. The TCR sequence derives from an adult with an advanced solid tumor such as melanoma, head and neck, liver or kidney cancer. The V call is TRBV6-1, the J call TRBJ2-2, with 10 bases matching TRBD1. DNA of the CDR3: TGTGCCAGCAGTGTTGCCGGGACAGGGGTCACCGGGGAGCTGTTTTTT. Protein sequence: CASSVAGTGVTGELFF.